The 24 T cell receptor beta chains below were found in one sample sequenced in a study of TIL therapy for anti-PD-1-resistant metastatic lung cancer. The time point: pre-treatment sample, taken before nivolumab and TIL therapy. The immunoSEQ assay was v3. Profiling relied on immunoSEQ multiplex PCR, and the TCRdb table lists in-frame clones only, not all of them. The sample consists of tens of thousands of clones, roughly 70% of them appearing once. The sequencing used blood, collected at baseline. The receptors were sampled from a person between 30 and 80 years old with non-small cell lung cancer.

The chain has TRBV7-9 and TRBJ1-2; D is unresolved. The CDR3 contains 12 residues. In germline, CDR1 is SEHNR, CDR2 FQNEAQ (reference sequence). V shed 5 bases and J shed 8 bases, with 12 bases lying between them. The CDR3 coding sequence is TGTGCCAGCAGCCGACCCTCCTGGGGCTACACCTTC. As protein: CASSRPSWGYTF.

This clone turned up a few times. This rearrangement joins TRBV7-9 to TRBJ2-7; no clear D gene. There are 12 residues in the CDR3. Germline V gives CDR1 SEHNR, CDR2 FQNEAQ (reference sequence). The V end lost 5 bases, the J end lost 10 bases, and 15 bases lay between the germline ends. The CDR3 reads CASSRAAEHQYF. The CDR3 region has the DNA TGTGCCAGCAGCCGTGCGGCGGAACATCAGTACTTC.

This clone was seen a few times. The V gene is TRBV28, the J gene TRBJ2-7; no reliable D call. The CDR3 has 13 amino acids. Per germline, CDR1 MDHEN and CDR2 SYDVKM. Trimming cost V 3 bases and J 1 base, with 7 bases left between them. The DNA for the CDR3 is TGTGCCAGCAGTTTGCCCAGGTCCTACGAGCAGTACTTC. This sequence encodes CASSLPRSYEQYF.

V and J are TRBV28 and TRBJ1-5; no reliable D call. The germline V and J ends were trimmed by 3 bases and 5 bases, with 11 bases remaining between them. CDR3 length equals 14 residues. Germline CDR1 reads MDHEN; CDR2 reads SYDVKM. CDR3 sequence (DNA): TGTGCCAGCAGTTTTTGGCAGACGGATCAGCCCCAGCATTTT. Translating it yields CASSFWQTDQPQHF. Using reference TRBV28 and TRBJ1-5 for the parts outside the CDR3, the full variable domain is DVKVTQSSRYLVKRTGEKVFLECVQDMDHENMFWYRQDPGLGLRLIYFSYDVKMKEKGDIPEGYSVSREKKERFSLILESASTNQTSMYLCASSFWQTDQPQHFGDGTRLSIL.

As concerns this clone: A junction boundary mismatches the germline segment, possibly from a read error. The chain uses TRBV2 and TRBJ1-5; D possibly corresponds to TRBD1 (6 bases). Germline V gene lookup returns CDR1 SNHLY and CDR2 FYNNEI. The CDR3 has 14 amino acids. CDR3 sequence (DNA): TGTGCCAGCAGCGAAGGGACACGAAATCAGCCCCAGCATTTT. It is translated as CASSEGTRNQPQHF.

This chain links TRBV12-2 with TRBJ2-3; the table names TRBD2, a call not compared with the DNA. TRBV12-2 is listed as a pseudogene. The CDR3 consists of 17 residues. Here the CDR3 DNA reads TGTGCAAGTCGCACAGACAGGACTAGCGGGTACATGGATACGCAGTATTTT. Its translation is CASRTDRTSGYMDTQYF.

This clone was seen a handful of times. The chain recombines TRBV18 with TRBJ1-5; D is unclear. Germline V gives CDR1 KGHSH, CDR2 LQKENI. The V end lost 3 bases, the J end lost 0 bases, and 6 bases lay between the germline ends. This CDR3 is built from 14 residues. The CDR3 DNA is TGTGCCAGCTCACCTCAGGATAGCAATCAGCCCCAGCATTTT. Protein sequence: CASSPQDSNQPQHF. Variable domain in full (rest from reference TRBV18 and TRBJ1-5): NAGVMQNPRHLVRRRGQEARLRCSPMKGHSHVYWYRQLPEEGLKFMVYLQKENIIDESGMPKERFSAEFPKEGPSILRIQQVVRGDSAAYFCASSPQDSNQPQHFGDGTRLSIL.

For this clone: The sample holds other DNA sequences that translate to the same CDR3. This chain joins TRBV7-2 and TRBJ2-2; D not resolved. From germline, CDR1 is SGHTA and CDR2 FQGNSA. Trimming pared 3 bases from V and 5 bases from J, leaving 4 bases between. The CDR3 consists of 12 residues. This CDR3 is CASSFSTGELFF. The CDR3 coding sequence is TGTGCCAGCAGCTTTTCGACCGGGGAGCTGTTTTTT. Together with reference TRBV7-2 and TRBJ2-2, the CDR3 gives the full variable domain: GAGVSQSPSNKVTEKGKDVELRCDPISGHTALYWYRQSLGQGLEFLIYFQGNSAPDKSGLPSDRFSAERTGGSVSTLTIQRTQQEDSAVYLCASSFSTGELFFGEGSRLTVL.

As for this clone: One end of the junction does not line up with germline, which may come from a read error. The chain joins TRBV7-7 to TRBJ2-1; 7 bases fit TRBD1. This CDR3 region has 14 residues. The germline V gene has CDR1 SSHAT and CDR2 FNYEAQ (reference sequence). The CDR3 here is CASSLGAGGNEQFF. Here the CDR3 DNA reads TGTGCTAGCAGCTTAGGGGCAGGGGGCAATGAGCAGTTCTTC.

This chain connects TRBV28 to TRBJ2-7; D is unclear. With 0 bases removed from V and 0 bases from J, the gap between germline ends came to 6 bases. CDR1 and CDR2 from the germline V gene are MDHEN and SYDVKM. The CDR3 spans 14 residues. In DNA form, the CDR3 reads TGTGCCAGCAGTTTATGGTCTGGCTCCTACGAGCAGTACTTC. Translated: CASSLWSGSYEQYF.

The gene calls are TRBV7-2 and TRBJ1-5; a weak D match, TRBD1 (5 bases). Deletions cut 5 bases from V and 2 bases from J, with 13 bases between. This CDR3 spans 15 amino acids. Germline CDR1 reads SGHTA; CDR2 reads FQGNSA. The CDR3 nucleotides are TGTGCCAGCAGCACCCCGACAGAACGCAATCAGCCCCAGCATTTT. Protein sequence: CASSTPTERNQPQHF. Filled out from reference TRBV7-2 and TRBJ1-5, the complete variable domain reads GAGVSQSPSNKVTEKGKDVELRCDPISGHTALYWYRQSLGQGLEFLIYFQGNSAPDKSGLPSDRFSAERTGGSVSTLTIQRTQQEDSAVYLCASSTPTERNQPQHFGDGTRLSIL.

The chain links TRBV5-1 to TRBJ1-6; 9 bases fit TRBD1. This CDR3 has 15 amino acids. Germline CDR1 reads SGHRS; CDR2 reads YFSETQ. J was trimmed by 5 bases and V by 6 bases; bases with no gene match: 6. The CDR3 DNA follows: TGCGCCAGCACAGAGGGACAGGGTAATAATTCACCCCTCCACTTT. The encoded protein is CASTEGQGNNSPLHF.

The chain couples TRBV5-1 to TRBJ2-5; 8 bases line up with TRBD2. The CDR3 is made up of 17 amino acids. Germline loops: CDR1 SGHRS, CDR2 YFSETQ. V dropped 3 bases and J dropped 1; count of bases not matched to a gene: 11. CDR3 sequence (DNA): TGCGCCAGCAGCTCAAGACTAGCGACGGGGCCCCAAGAGACCCAGTACTTC. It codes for CASSSRLATGPQETQYF.

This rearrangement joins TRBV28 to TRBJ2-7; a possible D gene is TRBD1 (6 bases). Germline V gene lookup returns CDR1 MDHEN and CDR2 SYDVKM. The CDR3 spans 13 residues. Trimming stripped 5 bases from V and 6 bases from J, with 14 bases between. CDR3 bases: TGTGCCAGCAGTCCCCCCACAGGGCGCGAGCAGTACTTC. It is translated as CASSPPTGREQYF.

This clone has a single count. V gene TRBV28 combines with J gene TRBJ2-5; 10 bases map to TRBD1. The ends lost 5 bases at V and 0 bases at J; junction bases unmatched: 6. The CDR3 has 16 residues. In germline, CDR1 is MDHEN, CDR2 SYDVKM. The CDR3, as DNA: TGTGCCAGCAGTGCCCAGACAGGGGGCTACCAAGAGACCCAGTACTTC. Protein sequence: CASSAQTGGYQETQYF.

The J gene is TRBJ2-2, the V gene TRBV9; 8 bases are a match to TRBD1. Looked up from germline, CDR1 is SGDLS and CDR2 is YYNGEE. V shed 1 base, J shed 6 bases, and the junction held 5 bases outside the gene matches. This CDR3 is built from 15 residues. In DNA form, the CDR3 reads TGTGCCAGCAGCGTACCCCCAGGGGGCTCCGGGGAGCTGTTTTTT. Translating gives CASSVPPGGSGELFF.

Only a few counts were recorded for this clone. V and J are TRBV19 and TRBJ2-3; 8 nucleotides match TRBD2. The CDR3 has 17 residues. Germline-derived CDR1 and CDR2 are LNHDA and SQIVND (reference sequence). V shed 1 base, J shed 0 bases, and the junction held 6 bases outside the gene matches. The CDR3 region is CASSIGGLAPSTDTQYF. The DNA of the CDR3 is TGTGCCAGTAGTATAGGTGGACTAGCCCCAAGCACAGATACGCAGTATTTT.

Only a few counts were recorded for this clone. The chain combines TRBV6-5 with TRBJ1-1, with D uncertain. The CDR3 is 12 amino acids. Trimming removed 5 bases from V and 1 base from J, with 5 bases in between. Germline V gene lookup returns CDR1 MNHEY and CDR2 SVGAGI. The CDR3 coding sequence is TGTGCCAGCAGTCCAGGGAACACTGAAGCTTTCTTT. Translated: CASSPGNTEAFF.

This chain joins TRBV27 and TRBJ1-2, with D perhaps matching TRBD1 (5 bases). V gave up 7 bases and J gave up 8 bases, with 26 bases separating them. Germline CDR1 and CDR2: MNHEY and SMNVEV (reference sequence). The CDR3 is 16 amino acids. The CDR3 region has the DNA TGTGCCAGCACCTCCTCCCGGGGGGAAGGTCGAAGGGGCTACACCTTC. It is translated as CASTSSRGEGRRGYTF.

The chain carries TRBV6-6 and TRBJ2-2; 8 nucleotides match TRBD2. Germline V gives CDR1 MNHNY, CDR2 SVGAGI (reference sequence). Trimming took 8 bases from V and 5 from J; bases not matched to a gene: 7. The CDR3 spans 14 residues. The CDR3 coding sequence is TGTGCCAGCGACGGGAGGGCCAATACCGGGGAGCTGTTTTTT. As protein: CASDGRANTGELFF.

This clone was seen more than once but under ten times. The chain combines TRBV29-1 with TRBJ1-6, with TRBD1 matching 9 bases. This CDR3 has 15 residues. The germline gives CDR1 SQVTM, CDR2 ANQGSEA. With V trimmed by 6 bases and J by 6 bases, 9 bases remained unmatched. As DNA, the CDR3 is TGCAGCGTCTTGGACAGGGGAAGTAGTAATTCACCCCTCCACTTT. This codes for CSVLDRGSSNSPLHF.

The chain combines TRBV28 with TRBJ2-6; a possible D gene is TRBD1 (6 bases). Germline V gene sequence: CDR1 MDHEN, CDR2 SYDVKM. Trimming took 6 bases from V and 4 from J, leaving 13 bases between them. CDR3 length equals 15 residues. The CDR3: CASRRTGTGANVLTF. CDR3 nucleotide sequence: TGTGCCAGCAGAAGAACAGGGACCGGGGCCAACGTCCTGACTTTC.

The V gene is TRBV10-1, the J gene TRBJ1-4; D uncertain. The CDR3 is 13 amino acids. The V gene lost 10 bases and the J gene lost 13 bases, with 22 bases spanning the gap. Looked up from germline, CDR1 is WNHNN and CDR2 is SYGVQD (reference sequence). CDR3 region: CATPRRPQKGLFF. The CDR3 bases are TGCGCCACCCCGAGGCGGCCGCAGAAAGGACTGTTTTTT.

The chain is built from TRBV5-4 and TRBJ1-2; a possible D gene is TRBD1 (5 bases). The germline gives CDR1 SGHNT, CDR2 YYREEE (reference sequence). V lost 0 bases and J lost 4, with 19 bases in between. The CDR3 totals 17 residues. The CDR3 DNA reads TGTGCCAGCAGCTTGGGGACCGGGGGGGATTTCATCTATGGCTACACCTTC. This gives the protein CASSLGTGGDFIYGYTF.